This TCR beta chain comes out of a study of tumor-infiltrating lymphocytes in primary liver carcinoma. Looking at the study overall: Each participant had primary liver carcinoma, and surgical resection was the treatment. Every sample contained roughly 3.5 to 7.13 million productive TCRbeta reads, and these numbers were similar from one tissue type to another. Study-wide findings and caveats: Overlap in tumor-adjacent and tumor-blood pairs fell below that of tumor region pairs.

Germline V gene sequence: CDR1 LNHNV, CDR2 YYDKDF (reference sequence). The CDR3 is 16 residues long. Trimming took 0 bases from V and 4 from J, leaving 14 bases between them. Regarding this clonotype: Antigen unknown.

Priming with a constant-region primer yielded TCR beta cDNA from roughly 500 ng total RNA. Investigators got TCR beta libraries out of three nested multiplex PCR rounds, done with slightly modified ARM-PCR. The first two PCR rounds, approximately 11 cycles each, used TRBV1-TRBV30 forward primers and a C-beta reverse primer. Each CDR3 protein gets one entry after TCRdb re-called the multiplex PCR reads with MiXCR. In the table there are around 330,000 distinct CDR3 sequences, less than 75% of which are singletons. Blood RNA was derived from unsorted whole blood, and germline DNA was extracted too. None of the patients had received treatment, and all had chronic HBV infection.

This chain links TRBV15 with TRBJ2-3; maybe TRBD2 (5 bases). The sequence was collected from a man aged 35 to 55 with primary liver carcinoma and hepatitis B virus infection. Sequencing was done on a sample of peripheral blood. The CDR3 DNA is TGTGCCACCAGCAGAGAAGGCGGGCGGGTCTCAGATACGCAGTATTTT. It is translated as CATSREGGRVSDTQYF.